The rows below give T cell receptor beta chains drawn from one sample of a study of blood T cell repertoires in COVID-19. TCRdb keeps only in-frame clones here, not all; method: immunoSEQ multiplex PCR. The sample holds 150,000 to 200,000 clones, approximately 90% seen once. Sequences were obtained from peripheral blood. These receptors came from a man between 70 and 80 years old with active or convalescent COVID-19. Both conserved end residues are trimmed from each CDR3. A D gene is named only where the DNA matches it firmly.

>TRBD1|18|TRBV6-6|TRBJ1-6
ASSLTSGTGGFSYNSPLH
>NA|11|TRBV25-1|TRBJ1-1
ASSDLSRTKAF
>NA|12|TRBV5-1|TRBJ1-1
ASSLYNRDTEAF
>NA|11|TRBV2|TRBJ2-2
ASQTGFTGELF
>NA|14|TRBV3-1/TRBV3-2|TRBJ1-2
ASSPPGHMAFYGYT
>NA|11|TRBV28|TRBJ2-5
ASSRTYLETQY
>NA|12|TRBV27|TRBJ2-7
ASSFSRGRSEQY
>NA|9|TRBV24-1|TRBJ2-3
ATSDLGAQY
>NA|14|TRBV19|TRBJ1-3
ASSIQGPRSGNTIY
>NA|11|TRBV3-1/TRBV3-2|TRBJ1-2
ASSQGSVYGYT
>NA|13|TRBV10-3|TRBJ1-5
AISASENSNQPQH
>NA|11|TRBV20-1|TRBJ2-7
SASTGTYYEQY
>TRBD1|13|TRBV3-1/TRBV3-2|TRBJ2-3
ASSPLDRVADTQY
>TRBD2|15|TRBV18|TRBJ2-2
ASSPLTSGGNTGELF
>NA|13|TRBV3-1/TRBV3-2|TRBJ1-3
ASSQDAGSGNTIY
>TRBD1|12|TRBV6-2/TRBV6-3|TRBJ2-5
ASSRPGGAETQY
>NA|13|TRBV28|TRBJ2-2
ASSSLGKNTGELF
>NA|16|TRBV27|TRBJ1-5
ASSLSALTGIGNQPQH
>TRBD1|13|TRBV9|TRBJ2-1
ASSVEGQVYNEQF
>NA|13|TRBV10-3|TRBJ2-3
AIRTVGAGADTQY
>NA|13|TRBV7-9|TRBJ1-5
ASSLDPGESQPQH
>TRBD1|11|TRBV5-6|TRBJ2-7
ASSVTGLGEQY
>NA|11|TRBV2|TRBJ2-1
ASSGTAYNEQF
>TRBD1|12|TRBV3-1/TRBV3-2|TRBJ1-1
ASRPGGQNTEAF
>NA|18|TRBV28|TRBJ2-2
ASSLGQSVWRGGNTGELF
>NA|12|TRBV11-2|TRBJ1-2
ASSLSQGVNGYT
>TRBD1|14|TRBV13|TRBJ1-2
ASSSVPDRGRRGYT
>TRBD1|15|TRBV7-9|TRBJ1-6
ASSGRDRGRHNSPLH
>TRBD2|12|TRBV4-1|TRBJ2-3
ASSQTSGTDTQY
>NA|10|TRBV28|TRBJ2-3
ASIGSTDTQY
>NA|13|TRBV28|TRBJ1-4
ASNTPDRTNENLF
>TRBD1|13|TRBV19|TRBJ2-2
ASIPGQSNTGELF
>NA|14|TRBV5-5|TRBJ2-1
ASSLRQGGSYNEQF
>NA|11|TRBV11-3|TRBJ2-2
ASSSLATGELF
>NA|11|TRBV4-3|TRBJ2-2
ASSQGLIGELF
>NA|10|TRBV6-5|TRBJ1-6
ASVMRNSPLH
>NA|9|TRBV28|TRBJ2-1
ASFSTGVKF
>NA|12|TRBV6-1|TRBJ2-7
ASSDIRQIYEQY
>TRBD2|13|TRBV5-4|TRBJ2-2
ASRTTSGGAGELF
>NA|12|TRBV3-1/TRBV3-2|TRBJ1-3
ASSLERLGNTIY
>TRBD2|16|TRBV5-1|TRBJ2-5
ASSLGVLAGPTQETQY
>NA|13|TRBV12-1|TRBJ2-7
ASSFGGQGVNEQY
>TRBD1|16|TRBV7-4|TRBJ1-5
ASSLASSRGQNFIPQH
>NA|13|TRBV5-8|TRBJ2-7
ASSLSRFMTYEQY
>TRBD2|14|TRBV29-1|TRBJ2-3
SAAPKLAGDRNTQY
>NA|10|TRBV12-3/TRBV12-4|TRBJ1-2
ASSFYGDGYT
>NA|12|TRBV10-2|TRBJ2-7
ASSDGRGNHEQY
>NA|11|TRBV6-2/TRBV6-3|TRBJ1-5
ASSYNGHQPQH
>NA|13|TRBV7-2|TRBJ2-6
ASSPNFSGANVLT
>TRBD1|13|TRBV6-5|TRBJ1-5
ASSSYRGGNQPQH
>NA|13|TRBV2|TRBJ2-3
ASSEQGSSTDTQY
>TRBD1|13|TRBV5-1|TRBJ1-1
ASSPRDRELTEAF
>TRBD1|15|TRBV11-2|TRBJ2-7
ASSLYSPGQGSYEQY
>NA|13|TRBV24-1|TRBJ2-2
ATSEPGTRGGELF
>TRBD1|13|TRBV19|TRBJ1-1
ASSIVGRGDTEAF
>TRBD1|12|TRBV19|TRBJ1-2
ASLAGQGGYGYT
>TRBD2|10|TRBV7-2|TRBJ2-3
ATGGRQDTQY
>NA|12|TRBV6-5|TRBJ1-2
ASRLAAGREGYT
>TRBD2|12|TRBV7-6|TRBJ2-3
ASSWGGSTDTQY